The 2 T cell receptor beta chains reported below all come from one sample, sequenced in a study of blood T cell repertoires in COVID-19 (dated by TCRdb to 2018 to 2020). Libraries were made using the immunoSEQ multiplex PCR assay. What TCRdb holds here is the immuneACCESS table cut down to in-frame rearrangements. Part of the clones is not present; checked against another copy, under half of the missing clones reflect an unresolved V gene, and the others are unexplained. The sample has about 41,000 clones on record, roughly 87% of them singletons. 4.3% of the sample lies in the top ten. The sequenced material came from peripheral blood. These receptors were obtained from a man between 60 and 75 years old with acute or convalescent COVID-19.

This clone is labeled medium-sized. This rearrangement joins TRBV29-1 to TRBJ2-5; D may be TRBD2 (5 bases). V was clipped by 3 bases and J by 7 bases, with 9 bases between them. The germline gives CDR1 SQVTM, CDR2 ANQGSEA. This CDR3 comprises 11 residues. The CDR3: CSVEDFGTQYF. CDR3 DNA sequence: TGCAGCGTTGAGGACTTCGGGACCCAGTACTTC.

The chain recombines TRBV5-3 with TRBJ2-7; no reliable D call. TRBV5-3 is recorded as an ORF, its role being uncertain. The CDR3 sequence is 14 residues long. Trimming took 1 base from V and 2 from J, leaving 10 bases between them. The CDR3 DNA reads TGTGCCAGAAGCTTGAATAGACTTACCTACGAGCAGTACTTC. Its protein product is CARSLNRLTYEQYF.